A selection of T cell receptor beta chains follows, all from one sample in a study of beta chain features in type 1 diabetes. Sequenced by immunoSEQ multiplex PCR; TCRdb stores in-frame clones only, minus some. The table has roughly 450,000 clones, approximately 15% seen once. What was sequenced was naive CD4+ T cells from blood. The source is a man aged 25-40 years in good health. Each CDR3 is given with its conserved first and last residue. The order of the fields is V gene, D gene, clone size, J gene, CDR3 protein, CDR3 DNA. The D gene is left open where the match is weak. The size field is filled for only some rows; it gives once, few, many or a size class.

V gene: TRBV6-1
D gene: TRBD1
clone size: NA
J gene: TRBJ1-1
CDR3 protein: CASDRVNTEAFF
CDR3 DNA: TGTGCCAGTGACAGGGTGAACACTGAAGCTTTCTTT

V gene: TRBV19
D gene: TRBD1
clone size: NA
J gene: TRBJ2-5
CDR3 protein: CASNPGGETQYF
CDR3 DNA: TGTGCCAGTAATCCAGGGGGAGAGACCCAGTACTTC

V gene: TRBV6-5
D gene: NA
clone size: few
J gene: TRBJ2-1
CDR3 protein: CASSYSETYNEQFF
CDR3 DNA: TGTGCCAGCAGTTACTCCGAGACCTACAATGAGCAGTTCTTC

V gene: TRBV29-1
D gene: NA
clone size: few
J gene: TRBJ1-4
CDR3 protein: CSRIGPSANEKLFF
CDR3 DNA: TGCAGCCGAATTGGCCCGTCGGCTAATGAAAAACTGTTTTTT

V gene: TRBV5-6
D gene: NA
clone size: few
J gene: TRBJ1-6
CDR3 protein: CASSSGTPNSPLHF
CDR3 DNA: TGTGCCAGCAGCTCCGGAACCCCGAATTCACCCCTCCACTTT

V gene: TRBV29-1
D gene: TRBD2
clone size: few
J gene: TRBJ2-5
CDR3 protein: CSCGNSGRGTQYF
CDR3 DNA: TGCAGCTGTGGAAATAGCGGGAGAGGGACCCAGTACTTC

V gene: TRBV4-2
D gene: TRBD1
clone size: few
J gene: TRBJ2-4
CDR3 protein: CASSHRDREVVIQYF
CDR3 DNA: TGTGCCAGCAGTCACCGGGACAGGGAAGTCGTCATTCAGTACTTC

V gene: TRBV5-6
D gene: NA
clone size: NA
J gene: TRBJ1-1
CDR3 protein: CASSSSHDRLVAEAFF
CDR3 DNA: TGTGCCAGCAGCTCGTCTCACGACAGGCTGGTAGCTGAAGCTTTCTTT

V gene: TRBV30
D gene: NA
clone size: NA
J gene: TRBJ1-5
CDR3 protein: CAWSGGASNQPQHF
CDR3 DNA: TGTGCCTGGAGTGGGGGGGCTAGCAATCAGCCCCAGCATTTT

V gene: TRBV7-2
D gene: NA
clone size: NA
J gene: TRBJ2-7
CDR3 protein: CASGRRSSYEQYF
CDR3 DNA: TGTGCCAGCGGAAGACGGAGCTCCTACGAGCAGTACTTC